The 10 T cell receptor beta chains presented below share a single source sample, sequenced in a study of glioma-infiltrating T cells. Using RNA template, CDR3s of TCR alpha and beta were amplified with iRepertoire arm-PCR. TCRdb passed the multiplex PCR reads through MiXCR, listing each CDR3 protein once. The table includes roughly 120,000 distinct CDR3 sequences, approximately 25% detected once. Material: glioma tissue, nonneoplastic brain tissue, or PBMCs (not recorded which). These receptors originate from a human donor with low-grade glioma or glioblastoma, undergoing nonglioma brain surgery, or in good health (not recorded which).

This clonotype was seen many times. The chain links TRBV5-6 to TRBJ1-1, with 9 bases lining up with TRBD1. Germline V lookup: CDR1 SGHDT, CDR2 YYEEEE. This CDR3 is 15 amino acids long. Trimming cost V 4 bases and J 5 bases; bases outside gene matches: 9. The CDR3 is CASSEYRGLLTEAFF. The CDR3 nucleotides are TGTGCCAGCAGCGAATACAGGGGGCTTTTAACTGAAGCTTTCTTT.

This clonotype was detected ten times or more. CDR3 in amino acids: CSALGGSGNQPQHF. DNA of the CDR3: TGCAGTGCTTTAGGGGGCAGTGGCAATCAGCCCCAGCATTTT. The chain couples TRBV20-1 to TRBJ1-5, with TRBD1 matching over 7 bases. Germline CDR1 DFQATT, CDR2 SNEGSKA (reference sequence). Trimming cost V 5 bases and J 2 bases; bases outside gene matches: 6. The CDR3 is made up of 14 amino acids.

This clonotype has just a few counts. The chain is built from TRBV5-1 and TRBJ2-5; TRBD2 aligns across 10 bases. The germline V gene has CDR1 SGHRS and CDR2 YFSETQ. The trim removed 0 bases at V and 5 bases at J, leaving 7 bases unmatched. The CDR3 sequence is 16 residues long. Here the CDR3 DNA reads TGCGCCAGCAGCTTGGCCCCGGCTAGCGGGAGTGAGACCCAGTACTTC. This gives the protein CASSLAPASGSETQYF.

V is TRBV6-9 and J is TRBJ2-3, with unresolved D. Trimming cost V 3 bases and J 5 bases, with 21 bases left between them. Germline-derived CDR1 and CDR2 are MNHGY and SVAAGI. The CDR3 extends over 17 amino acids. The CDR3 sequence: CASSYGTVWVFLDTQYF. CDR3 nucleotide sequence: TGTGCCAGCAGTTACGGCACAGTGTGGGTCTTTCTAGATACGCAGTATTTT.

There are many counts of this clonotype. J is TRBJ2-7 and V is TRBV4-1, with D possibly being TRBD2 (7 bases). Germline V gene lookup returns CDR1 MGHRA and CDR2 YSYEKL. Trimming left V 3 bases short and J 2 bases short, with 11 bases between. This CDR3 region has 14 residues. The CDR3 coding sequence is TGCGCCAGCAGCCAGGAGGGGGGGCCCTACGAGCAGTACTTC. It encodes CASSQEGGPYEQYF.

This clonotype was seen many times. The V call is TRBV2, the J call TRBJ2-7; TRBD2 agrees at 13 bases. Germline-derived CDR1 and CDR2 are SNHLY and FYNNEI. The CDR3 totals 16 residues. The ends lost 6 bases at V and 0 bases at J; junction bases unmatched: 5. The CDR3 nucleotides read TGTGCCAGCAGCGGGACTAGCGGGACGAGCTCCTACGAGCAGTACTTC. It specifies CASSGTSGTSSYEQYF. Supplemented by reference TRBV2 and TRBJ2-7, the full variable domain reads EPEVTQTPSHQVTQMGQEVILRCVPISNHLYFYWYRQILGQKVEFLVSFYNNEISEKSEIFDDQFSVERPDGSNFTLKIRSTKLEDSAMYFCASSGTSGTSSYEQYFGPGTRLTVT.

In its sample, this clonotype was seen many times. The J gene is TRBJ2-1, the V gene TRBV28; 7 positions agree with TRBD1. Per germline, CDR1 MDHEN and CDR2 SYDVKM. The junction had 4 bases not matched to a gene; V was cut back by 5 bases and J by 0 bases. This CDR3 has 15 residues. The CDR3 DNA follows: TGTGCCAGCAGTCCAAGGGACAGCTCCTACAATGAGCAGTTCTTC. Translating gives CASSPRDSSYNEQFF.

The chain uses TRBV3-1 and TRBJ1-2; TRBD1 is a possible D gene (5 bases). This CDR3 contains 17 residues. Germline-derived CDR1 and CDR2 are LGHDT and YNNKEL (reference sequence). V lost 0 bases and J 7 bases, leaving 21 bases between the germline ends. CDR3 loop: CASSQDLSQADQGGYTF. The CDR3 region has the DNA TGTGCCAGCAGCCAAGATTTGAGCCAGGCAGATCAGGGTGGCTACACCTTC.

Relative to its sample, this clonotype is medium-sized. V is TRBV6-1 and J is TRBJ2-3; D not resolved. The CDR3 covers 17 residues. CDR1 and CDR2 (germline): MNHNS, SASEGT. V was cut by 2 bases and J by 3 bases, with 18 bases left in between. CDR3 nucleotides: TGTGCCAGCAGTGAAACATACGCAGGAGATACAACAGATACGCAGTATTTT. This gives the protein CASSETYAGDTTDTQYF.

Regarding this clonotype: A much larger clone differs by one base, so this may be a read error. The chain has TRBV29-1 and TRBJ2-1, with 8 nucleotides matching TRBD1. Germline CDR1 and CDR2: SQVTM and ANQGSEA. The CDR3 is made up of 13 amino acids. J gave up 4 bases and V 8 bases, and 7 bases lay outside the gene matches. DNA for the CDR3: TGCAGCCTAGCGTGGACAGGGTACAATGAGCAGTTCTTC. Translation gives CSLAWTGYNEQFF.